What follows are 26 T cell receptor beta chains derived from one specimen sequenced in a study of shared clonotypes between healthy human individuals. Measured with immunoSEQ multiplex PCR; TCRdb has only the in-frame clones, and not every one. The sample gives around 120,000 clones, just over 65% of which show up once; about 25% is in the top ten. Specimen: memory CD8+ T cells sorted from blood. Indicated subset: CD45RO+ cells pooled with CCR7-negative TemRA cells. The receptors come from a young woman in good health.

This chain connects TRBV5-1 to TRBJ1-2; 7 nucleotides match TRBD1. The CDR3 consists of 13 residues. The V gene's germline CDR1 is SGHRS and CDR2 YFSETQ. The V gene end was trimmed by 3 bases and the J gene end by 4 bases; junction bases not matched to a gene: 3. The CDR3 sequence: CASSYGTVYGYTF. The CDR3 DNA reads TGCGCCAGCAGCTACGGGACAGTCTATGGCTACACCTTC.

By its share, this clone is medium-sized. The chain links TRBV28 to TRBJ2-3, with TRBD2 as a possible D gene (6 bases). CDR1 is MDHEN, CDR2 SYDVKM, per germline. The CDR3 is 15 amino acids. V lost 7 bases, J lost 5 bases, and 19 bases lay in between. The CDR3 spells CASIKRETGGDTQYF. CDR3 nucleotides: TGTGCCAGCATCAAACGGGAGACCGGAGGAGATACGCAGTATTTT.

The CDR3 reads CASSEAGRTDTQYF. The CDR3 DNA is TGTGCCAGCAGTGAAGCAGGGCGCACAGATACGCAGTATTTT. This chain uses TRBV2 with TRBJ2-3; D is undetermined. Germline CDR1 reads SNHLY; CDR2 reads FYNNEI. CDR3 length equals 14 residues. The V end was cut by 0 bases, the J end by 1 base, with 5 bases between.

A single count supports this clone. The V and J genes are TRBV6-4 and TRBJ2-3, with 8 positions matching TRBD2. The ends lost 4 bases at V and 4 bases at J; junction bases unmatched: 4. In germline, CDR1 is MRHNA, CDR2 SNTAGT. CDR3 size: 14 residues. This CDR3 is CASSGAGDPDTQYF. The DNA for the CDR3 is TGTGCCAGCAGTGGAGCGGGAGACCCAGATACGCAGTATTTT.

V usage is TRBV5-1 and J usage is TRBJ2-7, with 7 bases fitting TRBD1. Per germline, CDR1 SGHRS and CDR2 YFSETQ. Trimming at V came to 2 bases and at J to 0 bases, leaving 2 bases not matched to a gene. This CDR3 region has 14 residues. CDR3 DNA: TGCGCCAGCAGCTTTGACAGGGTCTCCTACGAGCAGTACTTC. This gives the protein CASSFDRVSYEQYF.

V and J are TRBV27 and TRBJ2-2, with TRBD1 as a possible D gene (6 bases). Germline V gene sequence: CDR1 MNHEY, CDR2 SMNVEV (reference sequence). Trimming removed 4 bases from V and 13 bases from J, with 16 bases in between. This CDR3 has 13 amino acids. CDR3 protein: CASSSALRGRLFF. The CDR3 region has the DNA TGTGCCAGCAGTTCCGCACTCAGGGGAAGGCTGTTTTTT.

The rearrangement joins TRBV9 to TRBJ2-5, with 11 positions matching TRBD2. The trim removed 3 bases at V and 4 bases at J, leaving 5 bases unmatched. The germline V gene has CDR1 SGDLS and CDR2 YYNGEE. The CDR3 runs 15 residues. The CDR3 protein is CASSATLAGGETQYF. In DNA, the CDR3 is TGTGCCAGCAGCGCCACGCTAGCGGGAGGAGAGACCCAGTACTTC. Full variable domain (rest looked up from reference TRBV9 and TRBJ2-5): DSGVTQTPKHLITATGQRVTLRCSPRSGDLSVYWYQQSLDQGLQFLIQYYNGEERAKGNILERFSAQQFPDLHSELNLSSLELGDSALYFCASSATLAGGETQYFGPGTRLLVL.

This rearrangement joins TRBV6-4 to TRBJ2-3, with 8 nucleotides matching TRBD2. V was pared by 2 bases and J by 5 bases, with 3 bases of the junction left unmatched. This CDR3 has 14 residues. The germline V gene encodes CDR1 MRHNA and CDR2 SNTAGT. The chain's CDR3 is CASSDGSGRDTQYF. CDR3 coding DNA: TGTGCCAGCAGTGACGGGAGCGGGAGAGATACGCAGTATTTT.

CDR3 loop: CSARGQGGTEAFF. For the CDR3, the DNA is TGCAGCGCAAGAGGACAGGGTGGCACTGAAGCTTTCTTT. The J gene is TRBJ1-1, the V gene TRBV29-1, with 8 nucleotides matching TRBD1. CDR3 size: 13 residues. The junction had 8 bases not matched to a gene; V was cut back by 7 bases and J by 4 bases. CDR1 SQVTM and CDR2 ANQGSEA come from the germline V gene. The variable domain in full, with the rest retrieved from reference TRBV29-1 and TRBJ1-1, is SAVISQKPSRDICQRGTSLTIQCQVDSQVTMMFWYRQQPGQSLTLIATANQGSEATYESGFVIDKFPISRPNLTFSTLTVSNMSPEDSSIYLCSARGQGGTEAFFGQGTRLTVV.

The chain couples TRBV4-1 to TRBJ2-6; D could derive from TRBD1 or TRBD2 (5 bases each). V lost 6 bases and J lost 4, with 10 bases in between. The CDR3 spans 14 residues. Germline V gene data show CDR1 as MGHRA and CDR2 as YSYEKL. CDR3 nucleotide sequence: TGCGCCAGCAGGGGGGTCGCCGGGGCCAACGTCCTGACTTTC. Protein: CASRGVAGANVLTF.

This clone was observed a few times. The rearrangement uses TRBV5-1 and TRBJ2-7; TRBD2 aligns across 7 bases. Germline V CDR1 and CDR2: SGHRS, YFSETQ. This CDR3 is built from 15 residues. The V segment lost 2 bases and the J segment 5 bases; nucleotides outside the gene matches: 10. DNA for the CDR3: TGCGCCAGCAGCTTCACGTGGGAGGGCCGTAACGAGCAGTACTTC. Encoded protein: CASSFTWEGRNEQYF.

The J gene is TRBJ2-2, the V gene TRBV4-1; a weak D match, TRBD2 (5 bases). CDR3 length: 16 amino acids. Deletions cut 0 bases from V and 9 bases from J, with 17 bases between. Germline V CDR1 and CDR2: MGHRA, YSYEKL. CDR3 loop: CASSQEEETPWRELFF. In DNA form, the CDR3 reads TGCGCCAGCAGCCAAGAGGAGGAGACCCCGTGGAGGGAGCTGTTTTTT.

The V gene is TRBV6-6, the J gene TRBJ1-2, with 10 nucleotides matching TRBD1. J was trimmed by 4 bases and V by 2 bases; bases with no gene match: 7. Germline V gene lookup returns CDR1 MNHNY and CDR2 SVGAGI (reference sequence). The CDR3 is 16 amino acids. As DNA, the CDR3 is TGTGCCAGCAGTTACACAAGACAGGGGGCATCCTATGGCTACACCTTC. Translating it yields CASSYTRQGASYGYTF.

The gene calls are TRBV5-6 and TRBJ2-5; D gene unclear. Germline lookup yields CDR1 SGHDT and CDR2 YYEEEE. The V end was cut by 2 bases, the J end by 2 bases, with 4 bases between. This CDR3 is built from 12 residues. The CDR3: CASSFSQETQYF. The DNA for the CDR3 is TGTGCCAGCAGCTTCTCACAAGAGACCCAGTACTTC. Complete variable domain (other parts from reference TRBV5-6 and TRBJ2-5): DAGVTQSPTHLIKTRGQQVTLRCSPKSGHDTVSWYQQALGQGPQFIFQYYEEEERQRGNFPDRFSGHQFPNYSSELNVNALLLGDSALYLCASSFSQETQYFGPGTRLLVL.

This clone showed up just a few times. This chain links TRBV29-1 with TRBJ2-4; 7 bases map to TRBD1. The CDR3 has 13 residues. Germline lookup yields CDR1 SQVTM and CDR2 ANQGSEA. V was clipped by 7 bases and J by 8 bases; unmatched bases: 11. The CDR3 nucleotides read TGCAGCGGCCGGGACAGTTCGTTGGACATTCAGTACTTC. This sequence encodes CSGRDSSLDIQYF.

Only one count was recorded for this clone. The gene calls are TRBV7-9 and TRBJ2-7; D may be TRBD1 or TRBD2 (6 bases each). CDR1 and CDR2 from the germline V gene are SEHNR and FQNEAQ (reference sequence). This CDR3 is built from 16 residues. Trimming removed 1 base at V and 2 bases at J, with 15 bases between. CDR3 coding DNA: TGTGCCAGCAGCTTAGTGGGGGGCAGGGGCACCTACGAGCAGTACTTC. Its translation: CASSLVGGRGTYEQYF.

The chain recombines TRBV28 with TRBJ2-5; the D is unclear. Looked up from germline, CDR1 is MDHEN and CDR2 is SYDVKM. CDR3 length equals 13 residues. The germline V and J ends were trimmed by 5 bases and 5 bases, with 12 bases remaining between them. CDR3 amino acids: CASSPPATETQYF. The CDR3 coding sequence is TGTGCCAGCAGTCCCCCAGCTACCGAGACCCAGTACTTC.

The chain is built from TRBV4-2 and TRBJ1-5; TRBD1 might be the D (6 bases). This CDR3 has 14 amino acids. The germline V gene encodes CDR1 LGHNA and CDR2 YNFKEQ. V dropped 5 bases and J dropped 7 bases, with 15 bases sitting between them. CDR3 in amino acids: CASSFTGSGQPQHF. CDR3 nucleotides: TGTGCCAGCAGCTTCACAGGGTCGGGACAGCCCCAGCATTTT.

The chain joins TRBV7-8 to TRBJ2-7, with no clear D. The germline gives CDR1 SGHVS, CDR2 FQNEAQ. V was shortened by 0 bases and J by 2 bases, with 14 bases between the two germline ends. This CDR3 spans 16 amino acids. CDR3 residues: CASSLALTPGAYEQYF. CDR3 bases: TGTGCCAGCAGCTTAGCCCTGACTCCTGGCGCCTACGAGCAGTACTTC.

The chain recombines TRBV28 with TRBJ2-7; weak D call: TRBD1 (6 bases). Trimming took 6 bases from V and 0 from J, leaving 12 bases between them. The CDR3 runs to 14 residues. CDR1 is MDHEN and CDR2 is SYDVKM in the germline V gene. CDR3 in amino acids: CASRARDNSYEQYF. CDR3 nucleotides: TGTGCCAGCAGGGCCCGGGACAACTCCTACGAGCAGTACTTC.

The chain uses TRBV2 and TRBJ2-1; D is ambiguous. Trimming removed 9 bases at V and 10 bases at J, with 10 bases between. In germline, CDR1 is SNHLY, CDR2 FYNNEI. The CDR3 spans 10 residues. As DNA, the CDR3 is TGTGCCAGTTTCTCCAGGGAGCAGTTCTTC. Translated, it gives CASFSREQFF. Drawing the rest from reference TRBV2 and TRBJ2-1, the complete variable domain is EPEVTQTPSHQVTQMGQEVILRCVPISNHLYFYWYRQILGQKVEFLVSFYNNEISEKSEIFDDQFSVERPDGSNFTLKIRSTKLEDSAMYFCASFSREQFFGPGTRLTVL.

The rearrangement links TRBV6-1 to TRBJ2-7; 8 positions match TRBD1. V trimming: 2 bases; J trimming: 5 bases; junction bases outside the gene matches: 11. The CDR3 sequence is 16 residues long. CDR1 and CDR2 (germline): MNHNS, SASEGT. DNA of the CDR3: TGTGCCAGCAGTGAATCGGCAGGGGGCGCCGAGGACGAGCAGTACTTC. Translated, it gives CASSESAGGAEDEQYF.

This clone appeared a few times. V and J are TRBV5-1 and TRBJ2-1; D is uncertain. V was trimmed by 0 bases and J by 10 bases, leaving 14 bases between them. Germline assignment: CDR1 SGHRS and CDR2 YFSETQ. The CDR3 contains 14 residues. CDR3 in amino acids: CASSLEAAFEEQFF. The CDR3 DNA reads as TGCGCCAGCAGCTTGGAGGCGGCGTTTGAAGAGCAGTTCTTC.

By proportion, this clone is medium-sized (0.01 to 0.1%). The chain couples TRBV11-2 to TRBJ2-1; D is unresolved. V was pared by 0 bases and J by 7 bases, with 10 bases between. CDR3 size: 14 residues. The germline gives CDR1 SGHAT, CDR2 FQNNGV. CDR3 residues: CASSLDGWANEQFF. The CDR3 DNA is TGTGCCAGCAGCTTAGATGGATGGGCGAATGAGCAGTTCTTC.

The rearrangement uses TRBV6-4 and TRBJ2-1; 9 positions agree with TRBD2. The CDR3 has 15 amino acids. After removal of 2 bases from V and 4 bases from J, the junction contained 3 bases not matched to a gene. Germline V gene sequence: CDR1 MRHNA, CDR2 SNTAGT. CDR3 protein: CASSDGAGGYNEQFF. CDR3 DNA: TGTGCCAGCAGTGACGGAGCGGGAGGTTACAATGAGCAGTTCTTC.

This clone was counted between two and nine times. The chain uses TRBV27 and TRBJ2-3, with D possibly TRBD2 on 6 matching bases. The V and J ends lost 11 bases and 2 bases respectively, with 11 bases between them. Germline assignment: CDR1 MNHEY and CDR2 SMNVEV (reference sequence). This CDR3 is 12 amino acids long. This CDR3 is CAPGGATDTQYF. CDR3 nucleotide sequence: TGTGCCCCTGGCGGGGCCACAGATACGCAGTATTTT.